A single sample is the source of the 22 T cell receptor beta chains below, sequenced in a study of CD8+CD57+ T cells in acquired aplastic anemia. Genomic DNA, serving as template, underwent TCR beta VDJ and CDR3 profiling. TCRdb reprocessed the reads with MiXCR, giving one entry per CDR3 protein. The sample lists around 290,000 distinct CDR3 sequences; 56% were seen once. Patients selected for sequencing had displayed CD8+CD57+ cell expansion by flow cytometry. Sequenced material: sorted CD4+, CD8+, or CD8+CD57+ T cells (not recorded which) from PBMCs. All receptors come from a human donor with aplastic anemia.

The chain couples TRBV5-1 to TRBJ1-1; D remains unclear. Trimming left V 2 bases short and J 4 bases short, with 15 bases between. Germline values: CDR1 SGHRS, CDR2 YFSETQ. The CDR3 is made up of 15 amino acids. The CDR3 region is CASSFNQERFTEAFF. Here the CDR3 DNA reads TGCGCCAGCAGCTTCAACCAGGAACGATTCACTGAAGCTTTCTTT.

This clonotype was observed many times. The CDR3 coding sequence is TGTGCCAGCAGTTTATTGGGGACACCGAACACTGAAGCTTTCTTT. Translating it yields CASSLLGTPNTEAFF. This chain connects TRBV27 to TRBJ1-1; TRBD1 might be the D (6 bases). CDR1 MNHEY and CDR2 SMNVEV come from the germline V gene (reference sequence). The CDR3 consists of 15 residues. Between the trimmed V and J ends, which lost 1 base and 1 base, there was a span of 10 bases.

This clonotype showed up many times. The chain couples TRBV4-1 to TRBJ1-5; D is possibly TRBD1 (6 bases). This CDR3 region has 15 residues. Germline loops: CDR1 MGHRA, CDR2 YSYEKL. V lost 2 bases, J lost 3 bases, and 11 bases lay in between. The CDR3 sequence is CASSQRTAFNQPQHF. The CDR3 coding sequence is TGCGCCAGCAGCCAACGGACAGCTTTCAATCAGCCCCAGCATTTT.

This clonotype occurred many times. The chain recombines TRBV6-4 with TRBJ2-1; D remains unclear. The CDR3 sequence is 16 residues long. Trimming pared 9 bases from V and 2 bases from J, leaving 20 bases between. The germline CDR1 and CDR2 sequences are MRHNA and SNTAGT. CDR3 nucleotide sequence: TGTGCCAGGCCACCTCGCTTACCCCGGCCCTACAATGAGCAGTTCTTC. Translated, it gives CARPPRLPRPYNEQFF.

This clonotype was detected ten times or more. The V gene is TRBV20-1, the J gene TRBJ1-2, with 10 bases fitting TRBD1. The CDR3 loop spans 19 amino acids. The germline gives CDR1 DFQATT, CDR2 SNEGSKA (reference sequence). With V trimmed by 5 bases and J by 1 base, 19 bases remained unmatched. The CDR3 loop reads CSAPPRGDRGVSFNYGYTF. CDR3 in DNA: TGCAGTGCTCCACCCCGCGGGGACAGGGGAGTGTCCTTTAACTATGGCTACACCTTC.

This chain links TRBV20-1 with TRBJ2-7; TRBD2 aligns across 13 bases. Germline V gives CDR1 DFQATT, CDR2 SNEGSKA (reference sequence). The V segment lost 6 bases and the J segment 3 bases; nucleotides outside the gene matches: 5. The CDR3 is made up of 14 amino acids. CDR3 region: CSAGTSGNLYEQYF. CDR3 DNA: TGCAGTGCGGGGACTAGCGGGAATCTCTACGAGCAGTACTTC.

J is TRBJ2-2 and V is TRBV18; either TRBD1 or TRBD2 may supply D (7 bases each). Germline CDR1 is KGHSH and CDR2 is LQKENI. The CDR3 contains 17 residues. The germline V and J ends were trimmed by 2 bases and 0 bases, with 13 bases remaining between them. This CDR3 is CASSPAQGGTNTGELFF. For the CDR3, the DNA is TGTGCCAGCTCACCAGCGCAGGGGGGGACGAACACCGGGGAGCTGTTTTTT.

J is TRBJ1-4 and V is TRBV2; maybe TRBD1 (6 bases). The germline V and J ends were trimmed by 5 bases and 5 bases, with 21 bases remaining between them. The CDR3 totals 17 residues. Germline V CDR1 and CDR2: SNHLY, FYNNEI. CDR3 nucleotides: TGTGCCAGCAGTCGGCTGCCTACAGGGTCGAGGAATGAAAAACTGTTTTTT. The encoded protein is CASSRLPTGSRNEKLFF.

This chain joins TRBV7-3 and TRBJ1-6; D gene ambiguous. The CDR3 totals 13 residues. The germline V gene encodes CDR1 SGHTA and CDR2 FQGTGA. Trimming shortened V by 1 base and J by 9 bases, and 7 bases separated the two germline ends. CDR3 loop: CASSLNLFSPLHF. The CDR3 DNA reads TGTGCCAGCAGCTTAAATTTATTTTCACCCCTCCACTTT.

The genes are TRBV11-3 and TRBJ2-5, with 7 nucleotides matching TRBD2. Losses at the gene ends were 4 bases for V and 0 bases for J; bases not matched to a gene: 5. This CDR3 has 15 amino acids. Germline CDR1 and CDR2: SGHNT and YENEEA. This CDR3 is CASSYFGGDQETQYF. As DNA, the CDR3 is TGTGCCAGCAGCTATTTTGGGGGGGACCAAGAGACCCAGTACTTC. Full variable domain (missing parts from reference TRBV11-3 and TRBJ2-5): EAGVVQSPRYKIIEKKQPVAFWCNPISGHNTLYWYLQNLGQGPELLIRYENEEAVDDSQLPKDRFSAERLKGVDSTLKIQPAELGDSAVYLCASSYFGGDQETQYFGPGTRLLVL.

About this clonotype: One junction end disagrees with the germline gene, perhaps due to a read error. This chain uses TRBV2 with TRBJ1-3, with D unclear. Per the germline V gene, CDR1 is SNHLY and CDR2 is FYNNEI. The CDR3 extends over 13 amino acids. Here the CDR3 DNA reads TGTGCCAGCAGCGAAGGGTCTGGAAACACCATATATTTT. Its translation is CASSEGSGNTIYF.

Points on this clonotype: This may arise from a read error, as a much more abundant clone is one base away. As the CDR3 is not closed by the conserved phenylalanine or tryptophan, this likely results from a read error. The chain is built from TRBV18 and TRBJ2-7; 11 bases are shared with TRBD2. The CDR3 has 15 amino acids. Trimming removed 3 bases from V and 6 bases from J; junction bases left unmatched: 7. Per the germline V gene, CDR1 is KGHSH and CDR2 is LQKENI. CDR3 loop: CASSPLAGGGSEQYL. In nucleotides, the CDR3 is TGTGCCAGCTCACCGCTAGCGGGAGGAGGTAGCGAGCAGTACCTC.

The genes are TRBV19 and TRBJ1-5, with D unclear. CDR3 length equals 13 residues. The germline V gene has CDR1 LNHDA and CDR2 SQIVND (reference sequence). V was clipped by 5 bases and J by 2 bases, with 7 bases between them. CDR3 nucleotide sequence: TGTGCCAGTAGTCGAGAAGGCAATCAGCCCCAGCATTTT. Protein: CASSREGNQPQHF. Filled out from reference TRBV19 and TRBJ1-5, the complete variable domain reads DGGITQSPKYLFRKEGQNVTLSCEQNLNHDAMYWYRQDPGQGLRLIYYSQIVNDFQKGDIAEGYSVSREKKESFPLTVTSAQKNPTAFYLCASSREGNQPQHFGDGTRLSIL.

Of note for this clonotype: The missing conserved phenylalanine or tryptophan at the end of this CDR3 makes a read error likely. No DNA is shown, since the ends of the CDR3 on it are uncertain; the CDR3 is the one TCRdb lists. The genes are TRBV12-3 or TRBV12-4 and TRBJ1-6. 9 amino acids form the CDR3, both terminal residues included. CDR3 sequence reads: CASSDSSQS.

This clonotype was counted a few times. J is TRBJ2-3 and V is TRBV7-2; D perhaps matches TRBD2 (6 bases). CDR3 size: 16 residues. V was pared by 1 base and J by 5 bases, with 16 bases between. Germline-derived CDR1 and CDR2 are SGHTA and FQGNSA. CDR3: CASSLELRERRDTQYF. The CDR3, as DNA: TGTGCCAGCAGCTTAGAATTGCGGGAACGTCGAGATACGCAGTATTTT.

At least ten counts were recorded for this clonotype. V gene TRBV7-9 combines with J gene TRBJ2-3, with 8 bases identical to TRBD2. The germline V gene has CDR1 SEHNR and CDR2 FQNEAQ (reference sequence). The ends lost 4 bases at V and 0 bases at J; junction bases unmatched: 9. The CDR3 spans 17 residues. The CDR3 region is CASSSITSGPSTDTQYF. The CDR3 coding sequence is TGTGCCAGCAGCTCAATAACTAGCGGACCTAGCACAGATACGCAGTATTTT. The whole variable domain, filled in from reference TRBV7-9 and TRBJ2-3, reads DTGVSQNPRHKITKRGQNVTFRCDPISEHNRLYWYRQTLGQGPEFLTYFQNEAQLEKSRLLSDRFSAERPKGSFSTLEIQRTEQGDSAMYLCASSSITSGPSTDTQYFGPGTRLTVL.

The chain employs TRBV29-1 and TRBJ1-5; D is perhaps TRBD1 (5 bases). The ends were cut back, 3 bases at V and 6 bases at J, with 12 bases in the middle. CDR3 size: 13 residues. Germline CDR1 and CDR2: SQVTM and ANQGSEA. The chain's CDR3 is CSVEGGFGQPQHF. Here the CDR3 DNA reads TGCAGCGTTGAGGGGGGTTTTGGTCAGCCCCAGCATTTT.

The chain recombines TRBV7-6 with TRBJ1-4; D call uncertain. Germline CDR1 is SGHVS and CDR2 is FNYEAQ. CDR3 length equals 13 residues. V was pared by 3 bases and J by 7 bases, with 9 bases between. CDR3 coding DNA: TGTGCCAGCAGCTTTGCGATGGGTGAAAAACTGTTTTTT. This codes for CASSFAMGEKLFF.

This clonotype was recorded many times. The gene calls are TRBV20-1 and TRBJ2-1; TRBD2 matches 9 bases. Germline CDR1 DFQATT, CDR2 SNEGSKA (reference sequence). Unmatched junction bases numbered 8, after V lost 0 bases and J lost 5 bases. This CDR3 contains 16 residues. The CDR3 DNA sequence: TGCAGTGCTAGAGATCCGACTAGCGGCCTTCACAATGAGCAGTTCTTC. This sequence encodes CSARDPTSGLHNEQFF.

This sequence joins TRBV20-1 and TRBJ1-2; 7 bases fit TRBD1. The junction had 6 bases not matched to a gene; V was cut back by 3 bases and J by 8 bases. CDR3 size: 12 residues. The germline V gene has CDR1 DFQATT and CDR2 SNEGSKA (reference sequence). The CDR3 region has the DNA TGCAGTGCTAGGCAAGGGGGCGGGGGCTACACCTTC. Its protein is CSARQGGGGYTF.

V and J are TRBV29-1 and TRBJ2-3, with D possibly matching TRBD2 (5 bases). CDR1 and CDR2 from the germline V gene are SQVTM and ANQGSEA. Trimming took off 0 bases at V and 6 bases at J, with 13 bases between the two ends. This CDR3 is built from 14 residues. The CDR3 DNA reads as TGCAGCGTTGAAGAACGAGGGCCCAGCGATACGCAGTATTTT. It specifies CSVEERGPSDTQYF.

CDR3 in DNA: TGCAGTCCCAGCGGGACGACGAACACCGGGGAGCTGTTTTTT. Its protein is CSPSGTTNTGELFF. The genes are TRBV20-1 and TRBJ2-2; 7 bases agree with TRBD2. The V gene's germline CDR1 is DFQATT and CDR2 SNEGSKA (reference sequence). V was pared by 8 bases and J by 0 bases, with 6 bases of the junction left unmatched. This CDR3 is built from 14 residues.